The TCR beta chain described here comes from a study of shared clonotypes between healthy human individuals. Assay used: immunoSEQ multiplex PCR; TCRdb lists only in-frame clones, some missing. The table has 1,500,000 or so clones, around 97% seen once. Germline CDR1 DFQATT, CDR2 SNEGSKA (reference sequence). The CDR3 totals 11 residues. The V end was cut by 2 bases, the J end by 3 bases, with 5 bases between. A word on this clone: The same CDR3 also results from other DNA sequences found in this sample.

The sample was naive CD4+ T cells sorted from blood. Subset indicated: CD45RA+ positively selected. The chain joins TRBV20-1 to TRBJ2-7, with D hard to call. This TCR derives from a man aged 25-45 years in good health. CDR3 sequence (DNA): TGCAGTGCTAGACAAGACTACGAGCAGTACTTC. Its protein is CSARQDYEQYF.